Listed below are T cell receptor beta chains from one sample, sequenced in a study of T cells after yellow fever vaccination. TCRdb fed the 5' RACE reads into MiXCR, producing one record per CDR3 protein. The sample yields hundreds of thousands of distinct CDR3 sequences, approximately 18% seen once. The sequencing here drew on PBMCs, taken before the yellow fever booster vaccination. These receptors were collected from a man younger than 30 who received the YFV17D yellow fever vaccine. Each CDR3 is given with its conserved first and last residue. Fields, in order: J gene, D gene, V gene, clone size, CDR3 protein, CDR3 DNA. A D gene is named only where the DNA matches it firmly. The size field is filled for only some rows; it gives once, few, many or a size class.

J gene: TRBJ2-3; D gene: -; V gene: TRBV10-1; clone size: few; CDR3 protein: CASSDSRETADTQYF; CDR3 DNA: TGCGCCAGCAGTGATAGCAGGGAGACAGCGGATACGCAGTATTTT
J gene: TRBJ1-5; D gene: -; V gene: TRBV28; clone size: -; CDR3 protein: CASSGGREGNQPQHF; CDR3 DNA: TGTGCCAGCAGTGGCGGGCGAGAGGGCAATCAGCCCCAGCATTTT
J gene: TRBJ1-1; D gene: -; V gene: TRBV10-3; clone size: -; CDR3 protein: CAITRDLNTEAFF; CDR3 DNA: TGTGCCATCACTCGGGACCTGAACACTGAAGCTTTCTTT
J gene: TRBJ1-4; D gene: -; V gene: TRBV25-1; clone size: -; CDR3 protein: CASRAQGFGNEKLFF; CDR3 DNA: TGTGCCAGCAGAGCCCAGGGTTTCGGTAATGAAAAACTGTTTTTT
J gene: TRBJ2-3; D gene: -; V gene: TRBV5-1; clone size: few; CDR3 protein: CASSFLRLGTDTQYF; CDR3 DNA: TGCGCCAGCAGCTTTCTAAGGCTGGGGACAGATACGCAGTATTTT
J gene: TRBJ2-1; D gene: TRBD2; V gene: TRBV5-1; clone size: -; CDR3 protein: CASSLWTSGYNEQFF; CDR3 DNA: TGCGCCAGCAGCTTGTGGACTAGCGGATACAATGAGCAGTTCTTC
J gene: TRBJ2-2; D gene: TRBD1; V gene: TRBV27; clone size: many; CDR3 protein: CASSFTSGQPTGELFF; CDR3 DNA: TGTGCCAGCAGCTTCACATCGGGACAGCCAACCGGGGAGCTGTTTTTT
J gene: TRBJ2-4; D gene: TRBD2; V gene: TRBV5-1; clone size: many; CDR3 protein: CASSWKNPGLAGARGNIQYF; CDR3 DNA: TGCGCCAGCAGCTGGAAGAATCCGGGACTAGCGGGGGCCCGAGGAAACATTCAGTACTTC
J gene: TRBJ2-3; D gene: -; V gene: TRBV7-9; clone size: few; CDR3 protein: CASSLGTMTLTSPDTQYF; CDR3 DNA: TGTGCCAGCAGCTTAGGCACGATGACTCTTACTAGCCCAGATACGCAGTATTTT
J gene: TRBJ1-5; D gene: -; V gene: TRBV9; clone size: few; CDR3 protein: CASSLTTGTNQPQHF; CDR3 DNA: TGTGCCAGCAGCCTGACGACAGGTACTAATCAGCCCCAGCATTTT
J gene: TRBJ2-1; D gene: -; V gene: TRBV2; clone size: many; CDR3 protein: CASLALNSYNEQFF; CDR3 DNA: TGTGCCAGCCTAGCGCTAAACTCCTACAATGAGCAGTTCTTC
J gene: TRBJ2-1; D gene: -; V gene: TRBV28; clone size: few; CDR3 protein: CASSHVKGLNEQFF; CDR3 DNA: TGTGCCAGCAGTCACGTAAAGGGTTTGAATGAGCAGTTCTTC
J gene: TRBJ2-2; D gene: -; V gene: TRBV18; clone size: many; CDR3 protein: CASSETGELFF; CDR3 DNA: TGTGCCAGCTCAGAAACCGGGGAGCTGTTTTTT
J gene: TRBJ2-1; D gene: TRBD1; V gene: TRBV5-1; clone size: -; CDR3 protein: CASSRTGQENEQFF; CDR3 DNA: TGCGCCAGCAGCAGGACAGGGCAGGAGAATGAGCAGTTCTTC
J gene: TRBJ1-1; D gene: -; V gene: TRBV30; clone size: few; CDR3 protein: CAWRRRATNTEAFF; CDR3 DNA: TGTGCCTGGAGGCGGCGGGCGACAAACACTGAAGCTTTCTTT
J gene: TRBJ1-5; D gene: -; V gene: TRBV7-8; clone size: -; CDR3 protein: CASSLSGGDNQPQHF; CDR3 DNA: TGTGCCAGCAGCTTATCGGGGGGGGACAATCAGCCCCAGCATTTT
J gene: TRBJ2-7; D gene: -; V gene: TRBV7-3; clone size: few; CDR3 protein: CASSSADGYEQYF; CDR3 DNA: TGTGCCAGCAGCTCCGCAGACGGTTACGAGCAGTACTTC
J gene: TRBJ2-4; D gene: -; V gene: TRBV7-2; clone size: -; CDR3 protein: CASSVVAKNIQYF; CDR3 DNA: TGTGCCAGCAGCGTGGTAGCCAAAAACATTCAGTACTTC
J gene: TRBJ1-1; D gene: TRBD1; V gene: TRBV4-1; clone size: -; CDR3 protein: CASSRAIQGDTEAFF; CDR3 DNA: TGCGCCAGCAGCCGGGCCATACAGGGGGACACTGAAGCTTTCTTT
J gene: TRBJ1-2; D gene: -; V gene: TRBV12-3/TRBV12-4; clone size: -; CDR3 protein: CASSWGFRNYGYTF; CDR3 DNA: TGTGCCAGCAGTTGGGGCTTCAGGAACTATGGCTACACCTTC
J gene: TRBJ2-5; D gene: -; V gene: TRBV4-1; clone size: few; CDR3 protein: CASSQGELRETQYF; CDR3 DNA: TGCGCCAGCAGCCAAGGTGAACTGCGGGAGACCCAGTACTTC
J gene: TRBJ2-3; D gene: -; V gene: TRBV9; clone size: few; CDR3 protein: CASSVWVETDTQYF; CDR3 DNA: TGTGCCAGCAGCGTATGGGTAGAAACAGATACGCAGTATTTT
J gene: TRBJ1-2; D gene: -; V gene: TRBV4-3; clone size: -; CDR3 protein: CASSQDYTARDGYTF; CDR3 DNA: TGCGCCAGCAGCCAAGATTATACAGCCAGGGATGGCTACACCTTC
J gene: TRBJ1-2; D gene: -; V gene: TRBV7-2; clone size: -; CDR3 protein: CASSFPGGGYGYTF; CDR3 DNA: TGTGCCAGCAGCTTCCCCGGCGGCGGCTATGGCTACACCTTC
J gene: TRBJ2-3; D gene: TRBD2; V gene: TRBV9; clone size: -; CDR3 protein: CASGRGGSTDTQYF; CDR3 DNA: TGTGCCAGCGGCCGGGGGGGTAGCACAGATACGCAGTATTTT
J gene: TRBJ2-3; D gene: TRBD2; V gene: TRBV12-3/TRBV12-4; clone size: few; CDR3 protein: CASKKTSGGYTDTQYF; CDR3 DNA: TGTGCCAGCAAAAAGACTAGCGGGGGGTACACAGATACGCAGTATTTT
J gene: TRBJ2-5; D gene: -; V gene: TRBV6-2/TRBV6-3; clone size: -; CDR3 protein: CASSQPGGPSDRTQYF; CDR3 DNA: TGTGCCAGCAGTCAACCGGGGGGCCCTTCGGATCGGACCCAGTACTTC
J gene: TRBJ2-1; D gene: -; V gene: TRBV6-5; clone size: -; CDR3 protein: CAVQGLRGYNEQFF; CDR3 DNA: TGTGCCGTTCAGGGGCTGAGGGGCTACAATGAGCAGTTCTTC
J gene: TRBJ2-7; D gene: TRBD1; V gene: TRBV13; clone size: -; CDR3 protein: CASSLGGTGNEQYF; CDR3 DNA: TGTGCCAGCAGCTTAGGCGGGACAGGAAACGAGCAGTACTTC
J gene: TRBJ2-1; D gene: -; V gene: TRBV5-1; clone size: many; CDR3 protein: CASSLETAYNEQFF; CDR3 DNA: TGCGCCAGCAGCTTGGAAACGGCATACAATGAGCAGTTCTTC
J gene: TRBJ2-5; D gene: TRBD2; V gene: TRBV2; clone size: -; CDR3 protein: CASTGLAGGSTQYF; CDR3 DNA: TGTGCCAGCACGGGACTAGCGGGGGGGTCGACCCAGTACTTC
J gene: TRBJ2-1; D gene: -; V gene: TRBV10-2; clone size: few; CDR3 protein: CASSDLIGRDTYNEQFF; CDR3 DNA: TGCGCCAGCAGTGATCTGATTGGCAGGGACACCTACAATGAGCAGTTCTTC
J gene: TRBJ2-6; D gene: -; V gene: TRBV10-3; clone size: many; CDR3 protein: CAIRPTESSGANVLTF; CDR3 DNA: TGTGCCATCAGACCGACAGAAAGCTCTGGGGCCAACGTCCTGACTTTC
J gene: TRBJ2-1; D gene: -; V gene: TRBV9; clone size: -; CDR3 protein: CASSVEGNEQFF; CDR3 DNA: TGTGCCAGCAGCGTAGAGGGCAATGAGCAGTTCTTC
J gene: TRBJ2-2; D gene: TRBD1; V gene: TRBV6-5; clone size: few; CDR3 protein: CASSSRQGAGTGELFF; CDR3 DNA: TGTGCCAGCAGTTCAAGGCAGGGGGCCGGCACCGGGGAGCTGTTTTTT
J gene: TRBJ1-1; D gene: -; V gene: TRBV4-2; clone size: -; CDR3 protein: CASSQGSLGTEAFF; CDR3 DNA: TGTGCCAGCAGCCAAGGGTCACTAGGAACTGAAGCTTTCTTT
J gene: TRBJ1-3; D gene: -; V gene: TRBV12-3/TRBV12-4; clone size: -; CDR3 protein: CASSLGAAEGNTIYF; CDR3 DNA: TGTGCCAGCAGTTTAGGGGCGGCGGAGGGTAACACCATATATTTT
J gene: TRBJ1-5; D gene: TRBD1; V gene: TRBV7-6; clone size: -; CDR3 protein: CASSLEPRGLGQPQHF; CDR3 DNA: TGTGCCAGCAGCTTAGAGCCCAGGGGGCTCGGGCAGCCCCAGCATTTT
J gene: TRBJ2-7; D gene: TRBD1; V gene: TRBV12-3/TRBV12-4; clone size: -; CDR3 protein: CASSFGTAPSYEQYF; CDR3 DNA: TGTGCCAGCAGTTTCGGGACAGCGCCCTCCTACGAGCAGTACTTC
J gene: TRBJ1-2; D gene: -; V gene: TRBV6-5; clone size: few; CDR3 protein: CASTGGRGYTF; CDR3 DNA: TGTGCCAGCACGGGCGGGCGAGGCTACACCTTC
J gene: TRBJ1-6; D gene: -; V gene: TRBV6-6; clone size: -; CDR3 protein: CASSEEGRLNSPLHF; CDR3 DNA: TGTGCCAGCAGCGAAGAGGGACGGCTAAATTCACCCCTCCACTTT
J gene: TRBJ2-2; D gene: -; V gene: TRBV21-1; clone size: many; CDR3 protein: CASSTRDRGATGELFF; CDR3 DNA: TGTGCCAGCAGCACCAGGGACAGGGGGGCCACCGGGGAGCTGTTTTTT
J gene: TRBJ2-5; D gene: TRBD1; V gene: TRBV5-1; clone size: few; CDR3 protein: CASSVQGAHQETQYF; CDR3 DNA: TGCGCCAGCAGCGTGCAGGGGGCACACCAAGAGACCCAGTACTTC
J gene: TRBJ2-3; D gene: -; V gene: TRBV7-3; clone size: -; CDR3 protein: CASSLERSDTQYF; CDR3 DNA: TGTGCCAGCAGCTTAGAGCGATCAGATACGCAGTATTTT
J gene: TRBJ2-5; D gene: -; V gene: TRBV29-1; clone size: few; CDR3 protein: CSVEKGARETQYF; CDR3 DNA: TGCAGCGTTGAAAAGGGAGCTCGGGAGACCCAGTACTTC
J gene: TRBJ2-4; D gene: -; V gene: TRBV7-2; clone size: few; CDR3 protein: CASSSPEGKNIQYF; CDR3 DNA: TGTGCCAGCAGCTCCCCTGAAGGAAAAAACATTCAGTACTTC
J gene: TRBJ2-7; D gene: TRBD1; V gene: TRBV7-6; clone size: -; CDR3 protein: CASSLDGRGLEQYF; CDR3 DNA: TGTGCCAGCAGCTTAGACGGCAGGGGGCTCGAGCAGTACTTC
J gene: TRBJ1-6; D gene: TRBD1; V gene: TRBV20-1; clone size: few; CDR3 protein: CSARGKGQGNSPLHF; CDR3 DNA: TGCAGTGCTAGAGGGAAGGGACAGGGGAATTCACCCCTCCACTTT
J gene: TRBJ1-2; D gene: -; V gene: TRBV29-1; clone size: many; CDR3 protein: CSAAGPGYGYTF; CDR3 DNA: TGCAGCGCCGCCGGCCCGGGCTATGGCTACACCTTC
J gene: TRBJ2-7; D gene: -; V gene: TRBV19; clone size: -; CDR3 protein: CASGLSSYEQYF; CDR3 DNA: TGTGCCAGCGGACTGAGCTCCTACGAGCAGTACTTC
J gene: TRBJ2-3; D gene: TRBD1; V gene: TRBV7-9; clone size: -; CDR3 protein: CASSSRPGQGWGTDTQYF; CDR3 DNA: TGTGCCAGCAGCTCCAGACCTGGACAGGGCTGGGGTACAGATACGCAGTATTTT